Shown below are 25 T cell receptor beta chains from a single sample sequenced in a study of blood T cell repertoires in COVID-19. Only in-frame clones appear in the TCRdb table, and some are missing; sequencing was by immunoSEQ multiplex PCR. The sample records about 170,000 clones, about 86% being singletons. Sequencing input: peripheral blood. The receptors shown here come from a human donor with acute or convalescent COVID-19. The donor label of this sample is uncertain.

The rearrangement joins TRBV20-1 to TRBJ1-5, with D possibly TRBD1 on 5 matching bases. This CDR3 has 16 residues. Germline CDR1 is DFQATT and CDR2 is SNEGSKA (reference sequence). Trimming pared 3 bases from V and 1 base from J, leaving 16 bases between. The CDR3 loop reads CSASGTYAGSNQPQHF. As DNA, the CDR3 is TGCAGTGCTAGTGGGACGTACGCGGGCAGCAATCAGCCCCAGCATTTT.

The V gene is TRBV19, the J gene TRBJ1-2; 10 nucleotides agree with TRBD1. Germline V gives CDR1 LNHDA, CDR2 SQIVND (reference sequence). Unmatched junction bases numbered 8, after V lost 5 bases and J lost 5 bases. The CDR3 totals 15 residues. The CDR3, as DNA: TGTGCCAGTAGTCCCGGGACAGGGGAAGGGTATGGCTACACCTTC. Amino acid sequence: CASSPGTGEGYGYTF.

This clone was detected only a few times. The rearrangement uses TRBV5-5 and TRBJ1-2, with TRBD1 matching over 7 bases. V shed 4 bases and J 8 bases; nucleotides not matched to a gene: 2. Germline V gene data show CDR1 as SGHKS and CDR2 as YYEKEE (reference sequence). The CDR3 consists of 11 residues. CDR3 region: CASSRGQGYTF. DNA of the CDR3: TGTGCCAGCAGCCGGGGACAGGGCTACACCTTC.

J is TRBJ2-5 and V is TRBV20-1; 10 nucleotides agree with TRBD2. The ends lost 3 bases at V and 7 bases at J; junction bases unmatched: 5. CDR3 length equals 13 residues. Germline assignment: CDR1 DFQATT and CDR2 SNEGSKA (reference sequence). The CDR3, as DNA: TGCAGTGCTAGTGGACTAGCGGACGGGACCCAGTACTTC. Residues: CSASGLADGTQYF.

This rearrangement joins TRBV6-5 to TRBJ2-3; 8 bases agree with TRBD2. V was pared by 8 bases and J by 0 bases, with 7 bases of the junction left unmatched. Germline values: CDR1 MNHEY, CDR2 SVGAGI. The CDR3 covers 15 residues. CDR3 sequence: CASRGGLISTDTQYF. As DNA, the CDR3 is TGTGCCAGCCGGGGGGGGCTGATAAGCACAGATACGCAGTATTTT.

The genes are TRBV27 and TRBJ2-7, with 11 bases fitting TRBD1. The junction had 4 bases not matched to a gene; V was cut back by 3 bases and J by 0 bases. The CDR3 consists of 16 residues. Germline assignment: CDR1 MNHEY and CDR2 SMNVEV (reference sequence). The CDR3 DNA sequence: TGTGCCAGCAGTTTGATCGGACAGGGGGCCTCCTACGAGCAGTACTTC. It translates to CASSLIGQGASYEQYF.

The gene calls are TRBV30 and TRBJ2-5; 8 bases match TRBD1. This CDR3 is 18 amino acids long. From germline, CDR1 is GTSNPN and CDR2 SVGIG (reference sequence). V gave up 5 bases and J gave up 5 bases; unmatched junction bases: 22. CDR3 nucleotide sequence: TGTGCCTGGGCCCCTGGGGCAGGGGGCTTTAGAAGTTCGGAGACCCAGTACTTC. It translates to CAWAPGAGGFRSSETQYF.

The CDR3 sequence is CASSRYADTQYF. In DNA form, the CDR3 reads TGTGCCAGCAGCCGATATGCAGATACGCAGTATTTT. The chain employs TRBV7-8 and TRBJ2-3; no firm D call. This CDR3 has 12 amino acids. V was pared by 5 bases and J by 4 bases, with 7 bases between. Germline V gene lookup returns CDR1 SGHVS and CDR2 FQNEAQ.

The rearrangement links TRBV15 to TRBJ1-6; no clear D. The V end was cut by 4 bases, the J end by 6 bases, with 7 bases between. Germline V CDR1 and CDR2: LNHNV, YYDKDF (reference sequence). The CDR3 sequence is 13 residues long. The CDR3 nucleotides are TGTGCCACCAGCATTCTCCTTAATTCACCCCTCCACTTT. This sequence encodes CATSILLNSPLHF.

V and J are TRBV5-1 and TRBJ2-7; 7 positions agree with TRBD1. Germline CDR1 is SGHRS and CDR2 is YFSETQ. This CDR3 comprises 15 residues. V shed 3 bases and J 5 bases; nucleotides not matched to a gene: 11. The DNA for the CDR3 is TGCGCCAGCAGCTGGGGAGACAGGGTCGGTCACGAGCAGTACTTC. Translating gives CASSWGDRVGHEQYF.

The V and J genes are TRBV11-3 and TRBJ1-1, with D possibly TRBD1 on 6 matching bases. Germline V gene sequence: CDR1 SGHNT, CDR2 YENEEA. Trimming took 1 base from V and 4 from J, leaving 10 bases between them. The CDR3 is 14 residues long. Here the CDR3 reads CASSLGRGSTEAFF. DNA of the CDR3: TGTGCCAGCAGCTTAGGCAGGGGTTCCACTGAAGCTTTCTTT.

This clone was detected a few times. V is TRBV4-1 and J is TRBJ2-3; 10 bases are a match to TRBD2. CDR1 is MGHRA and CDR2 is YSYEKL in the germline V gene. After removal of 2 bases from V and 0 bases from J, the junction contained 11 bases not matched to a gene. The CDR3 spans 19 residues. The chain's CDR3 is CASSQRATSGLTSTDTQYF. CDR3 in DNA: TGCGCCAGCAGCCAAAGGGCGACTAGCGGGTTAACTAGCACAGATACGCAGTATTTT.

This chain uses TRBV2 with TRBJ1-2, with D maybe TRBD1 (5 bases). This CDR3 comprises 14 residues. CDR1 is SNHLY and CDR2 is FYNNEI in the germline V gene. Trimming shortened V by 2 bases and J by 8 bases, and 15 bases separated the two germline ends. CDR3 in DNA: TGTGCCAGCAGTGAAATCGTCAGGGTGTGGGGCTACACCTTC. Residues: CASSEIVRVWGYTF. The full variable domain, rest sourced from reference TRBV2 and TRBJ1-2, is EPEVTQTPSHQVTQMGQEVILRCVPISNHLYFYWYRQILGQKVEFLVSFYNNEISEKSEIFDDQFSVERPDGSNFTLKIRSTKLEDSAMYFCASSEIVRVWGYTFGSGTRLTVV.

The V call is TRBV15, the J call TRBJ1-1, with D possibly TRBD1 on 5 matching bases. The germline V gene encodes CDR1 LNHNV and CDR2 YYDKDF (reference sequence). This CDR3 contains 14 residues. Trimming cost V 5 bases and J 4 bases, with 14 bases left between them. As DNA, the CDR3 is TGTGCCACCAGCGCTTACCGGGACTCCACTGAAGCTTTCTTT. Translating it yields CATSAYRDSTEAFF.

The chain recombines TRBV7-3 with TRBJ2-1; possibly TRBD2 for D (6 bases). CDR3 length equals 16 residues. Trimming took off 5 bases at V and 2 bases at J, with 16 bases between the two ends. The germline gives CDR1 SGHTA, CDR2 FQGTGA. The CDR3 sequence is CASSPNGRGAYNEQFF. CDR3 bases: TGTGCCAGCAGCCCGAACGGGAGAGGCGCCTACAATGAGCAGTTCTTC.

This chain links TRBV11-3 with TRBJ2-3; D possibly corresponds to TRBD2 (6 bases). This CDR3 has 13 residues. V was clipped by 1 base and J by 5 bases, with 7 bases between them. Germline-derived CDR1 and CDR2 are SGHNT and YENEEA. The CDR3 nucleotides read TGTGCCAGCAGCTTAGCGGGGGTAGATACGCAGTATTTT. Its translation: CASSLAGVDTQYF.

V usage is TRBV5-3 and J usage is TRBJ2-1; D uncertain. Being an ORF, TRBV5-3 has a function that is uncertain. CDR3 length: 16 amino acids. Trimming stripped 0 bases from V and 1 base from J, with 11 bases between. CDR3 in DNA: TGTGCCAGAAGCTTGGGAAGGTCGGGTTCCTACAATGAGCAGTTCTTC. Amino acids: CARSLGRSGSYNEQFF.

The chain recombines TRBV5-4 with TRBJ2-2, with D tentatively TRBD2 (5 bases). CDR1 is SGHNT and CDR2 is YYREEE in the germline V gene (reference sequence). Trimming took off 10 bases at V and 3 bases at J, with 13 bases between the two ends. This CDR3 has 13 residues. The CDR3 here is CAGFSVDTGELFF. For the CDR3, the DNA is TGTGCCGGTTTTAGCGTGGACACCGGGGAGCTGTTTTTT.

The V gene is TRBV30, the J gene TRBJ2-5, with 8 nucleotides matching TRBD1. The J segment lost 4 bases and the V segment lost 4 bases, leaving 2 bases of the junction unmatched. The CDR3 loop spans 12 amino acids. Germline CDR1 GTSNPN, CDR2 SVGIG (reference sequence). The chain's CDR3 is CAWTGGGETQYF. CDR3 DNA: TGTGCCTGGACAGGGGGCGGAGAGACCCAGTACTTC.

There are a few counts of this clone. The CDR3 region has the DNA TGTGCCAGCGAGCGGGGTGATGCCACTGAAGCTTTCTTT. Translating gives CASERGDATEAFF. The chain has TRBV3-1 (or the pseudogene TRBV3-2) and TRBJ1-1, with unresolved D. V was shortened by 8 bases and J by 4 bases, with 14 bases between the two germline ends. The CDR3 is 13 residues long. In germline, CDR1 is LGHDT, CDR2 YNNKEL (reference sequence).

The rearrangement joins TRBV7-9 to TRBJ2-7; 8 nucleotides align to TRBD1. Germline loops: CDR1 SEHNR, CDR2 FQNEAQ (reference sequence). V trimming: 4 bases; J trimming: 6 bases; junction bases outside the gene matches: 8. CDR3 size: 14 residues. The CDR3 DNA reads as TGTGCCAGCAGCTCGCGGGACAGGTCCCGCGAGCAGTACTTC. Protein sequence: CASSSRDRSREQYF.

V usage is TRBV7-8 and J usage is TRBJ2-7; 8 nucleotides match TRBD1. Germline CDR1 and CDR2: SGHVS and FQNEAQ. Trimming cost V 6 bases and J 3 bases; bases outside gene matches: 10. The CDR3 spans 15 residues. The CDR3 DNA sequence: TGTGCCAGCAGTCCTCTCCTGGGACAGGTCTACGAGCAGTACTTC. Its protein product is CASSPLLGQVYEQYF.

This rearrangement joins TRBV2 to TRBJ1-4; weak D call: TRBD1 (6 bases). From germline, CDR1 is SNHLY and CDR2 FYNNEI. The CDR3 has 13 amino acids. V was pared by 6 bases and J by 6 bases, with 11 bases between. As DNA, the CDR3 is TGTGCCAGCAGCCGGGACACGGATGAAAAACTGTTTTTT. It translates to CASSRDTDEKLFF.

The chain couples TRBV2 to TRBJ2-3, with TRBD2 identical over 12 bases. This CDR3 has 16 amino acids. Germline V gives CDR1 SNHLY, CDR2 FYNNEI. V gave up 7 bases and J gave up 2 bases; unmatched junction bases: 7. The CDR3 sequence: CASTLTSGSNTDTQYF. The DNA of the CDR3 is TGTGCCAGCACCTTGACTAGCGGGAGTAACACAGATACGCAGTATTTT.

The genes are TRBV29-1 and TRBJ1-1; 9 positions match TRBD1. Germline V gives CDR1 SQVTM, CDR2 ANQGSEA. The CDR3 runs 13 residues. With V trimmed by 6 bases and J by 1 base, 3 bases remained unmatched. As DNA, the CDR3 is TGCAGCGTGGACAGGGGAAAGAACACTGAAGCTTTCTTT. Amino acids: CSVDRGKNTEAFF.